Listed here are 20 T cell receptor beta chains from one sample, sequenced in a study of cytomegalovirus exposure and HLA in healthy donors. The PCR made use of 60 Vbeta and 13 Jbeta primers. Generated by immunoSEQ multiplex PCR, the TCRdb table keeps only in-frame clones and is missing some. The sample has 150,000 to 200,000 clones; around four fifths are singletons. Sequenced input: PBMCs. The source is a man between 18 and 29 years old in good health and CMV-seropositive.

This sequence joins TRBV2 and TRBJ1-4; D is unclear. The CDR3 extends over 14 amino acids. Germline assignment: CDR1 SNHLY and CDR2 FYNNEI. V was trimmed by 9 bases and J by 3 bases, leaving 14 bases between them. The CDR3 here is CASWFGSANEKLFF. The CDR3 DNA reads as TGTGCCAGTTGGTTCGGGTCAGCTAATGAAAAACTGTTTTTT.

The chain uses TRBV30 and TRBJ2-5; 8 nucleotides agree with TRBD1. With 4 bases clipped from V and 4 bases from J, the junction kept 5 bases outside the gene matches. The length of the CDR3 is 13 residues. CDR1 GTSNPN and CDR2 SVGIG come from the germline V gene (reference sequence). The CDR3 region has the DNA TGTGCCTGGATCGAAACAGGGGGAGAGACCCAGTACTTC. Amino acid sequence: CAWIETGGETQYF.

V and J are TRBV28 and TRBJ1-4, with D perhaps matching TRBD1 (5 bases). V was clipped by 1 base and J by 5 bases, with 11 bases between them. CDR1 and CDR2 from the germline V gene are MDHEN and SYDVKM. The CDR3 extends over 15 amino acids. CDR3 DNA: TGTGCCAGCAGTTTATTACGGGGGTGGAATGAAAAACTGTTTTTT. Translation: CASSLLRGWNEKLFF.

This chain connects TRBV19 to TRBJ1-1, with D possibly TRBD1 on 5 matching bases. In germline, CDR1 is LNHDA, CDR2 SQIVND (reference sequence). The CDR3 is 12 amino acids. Between the trimmed V and J ends, which lost 7 bases and 3 bases, there was a span of 9 bases. The CDR3 loop reads CASTGGDTEAFF. The CDR3 nucleotides are TGTGCCAGTACGGGAGGGGACACTGAAGCTTTCTTT.

This clone has just one count. This chain uses TRBV11-2 with TRBJ1-1; D remains ambiguous. The CDR3 runs 13 residues. Trimming pared 6 bases from V and 7 bases from J, leaving 15 bases between. The germline V gene has CDR1 SGHAT and CDR2 FQNNGV. CDR3 nucleotides: TGTGCCAGCAGACAATCAACAGCCGATGAAGCTTTCTTT. Amino acids: CASRQSTADEAFF.

This rearrangement joins TRBV18 to TRBJ2-7; 9 nucleotides agree with TRBD2. CDR3 length: 15 amino acids. Germline V gene data show CDR1 as KGHSH and CDR2 as LQKENI. Unmatched junction bases numbered 9, after V lost 3 bases and J lost 6 bases. CDR3 amino acids: CASSPVSGRIGEQYF. In nucleotides, the CDR3 is TGTGCCAGCTCACCCGTAAGCGGGAGGATCGGCGAGCAGTACTTC.

There are a few counts of this clone. V and J are TRBV27 and TRBJ1-5; TRBD1 matches 7 bases. V shed 2 bases, J shed 5 bases, and the junction held 0 bases outside the gene matches. This CDR3 contains 13 residues. CDR1 and CDR2 (germline): MNHEY, SMNVEV (reference sequence). CDR3 DNA: TGTGCCAGCAGTTTAGACAGGGATCAGCCCCAGCATTTT. As protein: CASSLDRDQPQHF.

V is TRBV7-6 and J is TRBJ1-1; 11 positions agree with TRBD1. With 2 bases clipped from V and 2 bases from J, the junction kept 10 bases outside the gene matches. The CDR3 contains 18 residues. The germline V gene has CDR1 SGHVS and CDR2 FNYEAQ. The chain's CDR3 is CASSLRRDRGAPNTEAFF. The CDR3, as DNA: TGTGCCAGCAGCTTACGCCGGGACAGGGGGGCCCCCAACACTGAAGCTTTCTTT.

The chain combines TRBV27 with TRBJ1-2; 11 nucleotides agree with TRBD1. In germline, CDR1 is MNHEY, CDR2 SMNVEV (reference sequence). Unmatched junction bases numbered 6, after V lost 3 bases and J lost 6 bases. The CDR3 contains 15 residues. The CDR3 loop is CASSLGQGVYHGYTF. The CDR3 DNA follows: TGTGCCAGCAGTTTGGGACAGGGGGTTTACCATGGCTACACCTTC.

The chain employs TRBV10-2 and TRBJ2-7; TRBD2 aligns across 13 bases. This CDR3 comprises 15 residues. Germline V gene lookup returns CDR1 WSHSY and CDR2 SAAADI. Trimming took 5 bases from V and 3 from J; bases not matched to a gene: 4. CDR3 DNA sequence: TGCGCCAGCAGTTACAGGACTAGCGGGAGCTACGAGCAGTACTTC. This gives the protein CASSYRTSGSYEQYF.

The chain recombines TRBV5-1 with TRBJ1-1, with 8 nucleotides matching TRBD1. Looked up from germline, CDR1 is SGHRS and CDR2 is YFSETQ. The CDR3 runs 15 residues. Trimming cost V 4 bases and J 4 bases; bases outside gene matches: 9. The CDR3 loop is CASSPLDRASTEAFF. In DNA form, the CDR3 reads TGCGCCAGCAGCCCCCTGGACAGGGCCAGCACTGAAGCTTTCTTT.

The chain has TRBV5-1 and TRBJ1-3; TRBD1 might be the D (5 bases). Germline loops: CDR1 SGHRS, CDR2 YFSETQ. This CDR3 spans 15 amino acids. V lost 1 base and J lost 3, with 11 bases in between. The CDR3 bases are TGCGCCAGCAGCTTGTTGCAGGGCAGTGGAAACACCATATATTTT. Its translation is CASSLLQGSGNTIYF.

The gene calls are TRBV12-5 and TRBJ2-1, with a tentative D call TRBD2 (7 bases). This CDR3 is 14 amino acids long. CDR1 and CDR2 from the germline V gene are LGHNT and FRNRAP. Trimming shortened V by 3 bases and J by 4 bases, and 10 bases separated the two germline ends. The CDR3, as DNA: TGTGCTAGTGGTTTAGAGGGGGGGTACAATGAGCAGTTCTTC. It encodes CASGLEGGYNEQFF. The whole variable domain, filled in from reference TRBV12-5 and TRBJ2-1, reads DARVTQTPRHKVTEMGQEVTMRCQPILGHNTVFWYRQTMMQGLELLAYFRNRAPLDDSGMPKDRFSAEMPDATLATLKIQPSEPRDSAVYFCASGLEGGYNEQFFGPGTRLTVL.

This rearrangement joins TRBV13 to TRBJ2-7; 8 nucleotides line up with TRBD2. CDR1 is PRHDT, CDR2 FYEKMQ, per germline (reference sequence). This CDR3 has 17 residues. J gave up 3 bases and V 4 bases, and 14 bases lay outside the gene matches. This CDR3 is CASSSSREGVLFYEQYF. The DNA for the CDR3 is TGTGCCAGCAGCTCCAGTCGGGAGGGGGTCCTTTTCTACGAGCAGTACTTC.

The gene calls are TRBV2 and TRBJ2-2, with D tentatively TRBD2 (6 bases). The germline V gene has CDR1 SNHLY and CDR2 FYNNEI. V was pared by 7 bases and J by 0 bases, with 15 bases between. The CDR3 totals 16 residues. The CDR3 region is CASTGGGGTNTGELFF. The CDR3 DNA reads as TGTGCCAGCACCGGAGGAGGCGGGACGAACACCGGGGAGCTGTTTTTT. Together with reference TRBV2 and TRBJ2-2, the CDR3 gives the full variable domain: EPEVTQTPSHQVTQMGQEVILRCVPISNHLYFYWYRQILGQKVEFLVSFYNNEISEKSEIFDDQFSVERPDGSNFTLKIRSTKLEDSAMYFCASTGGGGTNTGELFFGEGSRLTVL.

A single count supports this clone. V gene TRBV7-9 combines with J gene TRBJ1-1; 10 nucleotides match TRBD1. V was pared by 5 bases and J by 3 bases, with 12 bases of the junction left unmatched. Germline CDR1 and CDR2: SEHNR and FQNEAQ (reference sequence). This CDR3 spans 17 amino acids. CDR3 amino acids: CASSPVRGQGPYTEAFF. CDR3 in DNA: TGTGCCAGCAGCCCCGTCCGGGGACAGGGGCCCTACACTGAAGCTTTCTTT.

The chain uses TRBV2 and TRBJ2-7; 7 bases are a match to TRBD1. Germline loops: CDR1 SNHLY, CDR2 FYNNEI. The CDR3 sequence is 14 residues long. After removal of 3 bases from V and 4 bases from J, the junction contained 6 bases not matched to a gene. The CDR3 here is CASSDPDRSYEQYF. The CDR3, as DNA: TGTGCCAGCAGTGACCCGGACAGGTCTTACGAGCAGTACTTC.

The chain links TRBV7-8 to TRBJ2-7; D perhaps matches TRBD2 (7 bases). The CDR3 totals 14 residues. Trimming left V 3 bases short and J 2 bases short, with 11 bases between. CDR1 is SGHVS and CDR2 is FQNEAQ in the germline V gene. CDR3 DNA: TGTGCCAGCAGCTTGGCGGGGGCCCCCTACGAGCAGTACTTC. It specifies CASSLAGAPYEQYF.

The rearrangement joins TRBV9 to TRBJ1-2, with 8 positions matching TRBD1. The length of the CDR3 is 15 residues. Germline V CDR1 and CDR2: SGDLS, YYNGEE. Trimming cost V 3 bases and J 2 bases; bases outside gene matches: 6. CDR3 in DNA: TGTGCCAGCAGCGGAGGACAGGGAACAAACTATGGCTACACCTTC. This sequence encodes CASSGGQGTNYGYTF. The variable domain in full, with the rest retrieved from reference TRBV9 and TRBJ1-2, is DSGVTQTPKHLITATGQRVTLRCSPRSGDLSVYWYQQSLDQGLQFLIQYYNGEERAKGNILERFSAQQFPDLHSELNLSSLELGDSALYFCASSGGQGTNYGYTFGSGTRLTVV.

The CDR3 nucleotides read TGTGCCAGCAGCGTTGAGGTTGGAAACACCATATATTTT. Translation gives CASSVEVGNTIYF. This sequence joins TRBV9 and TRBJ1-3; D call uncertain. Deletions cut 2 bases from V and 3 bases from J, with 6 bases between. Germline V gene sequence: CDR1 SGDLS, CDR2 YYNGEE. CDR3 length equals 13 residues.